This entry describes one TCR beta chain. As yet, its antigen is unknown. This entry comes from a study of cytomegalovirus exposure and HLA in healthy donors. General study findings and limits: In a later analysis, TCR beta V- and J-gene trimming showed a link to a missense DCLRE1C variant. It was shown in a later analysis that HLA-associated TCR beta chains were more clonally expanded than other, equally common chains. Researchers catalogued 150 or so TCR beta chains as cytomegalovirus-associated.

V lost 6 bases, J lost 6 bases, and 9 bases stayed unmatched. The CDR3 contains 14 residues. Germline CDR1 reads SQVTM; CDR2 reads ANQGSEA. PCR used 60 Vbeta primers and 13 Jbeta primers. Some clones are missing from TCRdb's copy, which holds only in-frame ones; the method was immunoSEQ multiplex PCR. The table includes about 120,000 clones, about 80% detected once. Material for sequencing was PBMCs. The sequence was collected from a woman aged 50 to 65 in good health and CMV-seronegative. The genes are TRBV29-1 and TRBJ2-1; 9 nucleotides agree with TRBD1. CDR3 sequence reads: CSVGGTGRFNEQFF. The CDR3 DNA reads TGCAGCGTCGGCGGGACAGGGAGGTTCAATGAGCAGTTCTTC.